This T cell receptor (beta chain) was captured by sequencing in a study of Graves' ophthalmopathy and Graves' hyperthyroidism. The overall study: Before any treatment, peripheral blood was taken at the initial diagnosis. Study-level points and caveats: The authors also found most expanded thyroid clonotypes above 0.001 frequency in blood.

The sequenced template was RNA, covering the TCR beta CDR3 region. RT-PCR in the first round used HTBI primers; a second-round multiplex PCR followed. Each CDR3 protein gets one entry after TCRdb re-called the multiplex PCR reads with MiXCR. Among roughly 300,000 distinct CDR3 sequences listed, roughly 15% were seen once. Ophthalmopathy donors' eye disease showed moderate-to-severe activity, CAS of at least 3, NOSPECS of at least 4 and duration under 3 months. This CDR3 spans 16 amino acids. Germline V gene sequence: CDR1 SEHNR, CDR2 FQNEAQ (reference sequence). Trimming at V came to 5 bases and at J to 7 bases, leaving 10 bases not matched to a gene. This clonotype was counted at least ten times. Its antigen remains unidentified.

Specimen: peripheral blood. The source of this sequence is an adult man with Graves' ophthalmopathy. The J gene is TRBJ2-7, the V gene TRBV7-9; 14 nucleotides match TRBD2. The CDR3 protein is CASSPGLAGGSGEQYF. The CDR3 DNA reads TGTGCCAGCAGCCCAGGACTAGCGGGAGGATCGGGTGAGCAGTACTTC.